This T cell receptor beta chain was recovered during a study of Ad26.COV2.S vaccination and SARS-CoV-2 variants. Study-level results: TCR breadth and depth estimates may have understated total T cell responses. The breadth of spike-specific CD8+ and CD4+ T cell responses after vaccination was reportedly substantial. Comparable non-spike TCR breadth was observed in vaccine and placebo recipients. Vaccine recipients posted higher spike-specific TCR breadth than their placebo counterparts.

As regards this clone: Its antigen is unidentified.

Using immunoSEQ multiplex PCR, the repertoire was profiled, and TCRdb retains in-frame clones only, with some absent. The table shows approximately 340,000 clones, with roughly 94% occurring only once. The CDR3 extends over 14 amino acids. The V and J ends lost 3 bases and 5 bases respectively, with 14 bases between them. In germline, CDR1 is SGHDT, CDR2 YYEEEE. This chain connects TRBV5-6 to TRBJ2-5, with D possibly being TRBD2 (6 bases). This specimen was peripheral blood, taken after recovery from COVID-19. This clonotype was obtained from a human donor who had recovered from COVID-19. CDR3: CASSSSGGSETQYF. The CDR3, as DNA: TGTGCCAGCAGCTCCTCCGGAGGGTCGGAGACCCAGTACTTC.